The rows below give T cell receptor beta chains drawn from one sample of a study of shared T cell receptors in the human thymus. Clones were sequenced by immunoSEQ multiplex PCR, and TCRdb holds only the in-frame ones, with some missing. Of some 760,000 clones in the sample, approximately 85% are singletons; the top ten hold 0.0095% to 0.011%. The sample also formed part of further work on human thymus T cells.

The sequenced sample consisted of thymocytes. All receptors derive from a girl under three years old with a congenital heart defect. Both conserved end residues are part of each CDR3. D genes are given only for firm matches. A row's size may be missing; if present it is once, few, many or a size class.

clone size	V gene	D gene	J gene	CDR3 protein	CDR3 DNA
few	TRBV5-1	-	TRBJ2-1	CASSLEAVSPSSYNEQFF	TGCGCCAGCAGCTTAGAGGCAGTGTCCCCCTCCTCCTACAATGAGCAGTTCTTC
-	TRBV5-5	TRBD2	TRBJ2-3	CASSFRLAGVITTRADTQYF	TGTGCCAGCAGCTTCCGACTAGCGGGGGTAATTACAACAAGGGCAGATACGCAGTATTTT
-	TRBV7-8	TRBD1	TRBJ2-7	CASSSPFADRGTGSTYEQYF	TGTGCCAGCAGCTCACCTTTCGCGGACAGGGGTACCGGGTCGACCTACGAGCAGTACTTC
-	TRBV9	TRBD2	TRBJ2-3	CASSVLAGGSLWTDTQYF	TGTGCCAGCAGCGTCCTAGCGGGGGGATCCTTATGGACAGATACGCAGTATTTT
few	TRBV12-5	TRBD2	TRBJ2-3	CASGLVPSAGGHADTQYF	TGTGCTAGTGGTTTGGTCCCTTCGGCGGGGGGGCATGCAGATACGCAGTATTTT
-	TRBV19	TRBD1	TRBJ1-2	CASSIATGQDYGYTF	TGTGCCAGTAGTATAGCTACTGGACAGGACTATGGCTACACCTTC
once	TRBV28	TRBD2	TRBJ2-7	CASSLAGGFPEQYF	TGTGCCAGCAGTTTAGCGGGGGGTTTCCCCGAGCAGTACTTC
-	TRBV19	-	TRBJ1-5	CASSTPYPVNQPQHF	TGTGCCAGTAGCACCCCCTACCCGGTGAATCAGCCCCAGCATTTT
-	TRBV6-1	-	TRBJ1-2	CATKGKTNYGYTF	TGTGCCACCAAGGGGAAGACTAACTATGGCTACACCTTC
-	TRBV5-4	TRBD1	TRBJ1-2	CASSPRTGVNYGYTF	TGTGCCAGCAGCCCTAGGACAGGGGTTAACTATGGCTACACCTTC
-	TRBV28	TRBD1	TRBJ1-1	CASSADRLDTEAFF	TGTGCCAGCAGTGCGGACAGGCTAGACACTGAAGCTTTCTTT
-	TRBV15	TRBD2	TRBJ2-3	CATSSISGGVTDTQYF	TGTGCCACCAGCAGCATCAGCGGGGGCGTGACAGATACGCAGTATTTT
-	TRBV5-1	TRBD2	TRBJ2-5	CASSSGLAGEMVYF	TGCGCCAGCAGCTCGGGACTAGCGGGGGAAATGGTATACTTC
once	TRBV28	-	TRBJ1-1	CASSLGGHTEAFF	TGTGCCAGCAGTTTAGGGGGCCACACTGAAGCTTTCTTT
-	TRBV14	-	TRBJ2-1	CASSQEEGGTSYNEQFF	TGTGCCAGCAGCCAAGAGGAAGGGGGTACCTCCTACAATGAGCAGTTCTTC
-	TRBV7-6	TRBD2	TRBJ2-3	CASSPTTSGGTDTQYF	TGTGCCAGCAGCCCTACGACTAGCGGGGGCACAGATACGCAGTATTTT
-	TRBV6-5	-	TRBJ1-1	CASSYSSTGGDCEAFF	TGTGCCAGCAGTTACTCGAGTACAGGAGGGGACTGTGAAGCTTTCTTT
-	TRBV4-1	TRBD1	TRBJ1-5	CASSFVEIQGDSNQPQHF	TGCGCCAGCAGCTTCGTTGAAATACAGGGGGATAGCAATCAGCCCCAGCATTTT
-	TRBV28	TRBD2	TRBJ2-7	CASSFGPAGGPGSYEQYF	TGTGCCAGCAGTTTTGGGCCAGCGGGGGGGCCGGGCTCTTACGAGCAGTACTTC
once	TRBV7-9	TRBD1	TRBJ2-7	CASSGTGFGEQYF	TGTGCCAGCAGCGGGACAGGGTTTGGCGAGCAGTACTTC
-	TRBV9	-	TRBJ1-4	CASSVSQGSNEKLFF	TGTGCCAGCAGCGTCAGCCAGGGTTCTAATGAAAAACTGTTTTTT
-	TRBV9	-	TRBJ1-5	CASSVEREDQPQHF	TGTGCCAGCAGCGTAGAAAGGGAGGATCAGCCCCAGCATTTT
-	TRBV28	TRBD2	TRBJ2-5	CASSPTTSGGERETQYF	TGTGCCAGCAGCCCGACGACTAGCGGGGGGGAGCGAGAGACCCAGTACTTC
-	TRBV7-2	TRBD2	TRBJ2-7	CASSLATSGGWYEQYF	TGTGCCAGCAGCCTCGCGACTAGCGGGGGTTGGTACGAGCAGTACTTC
-	TRBV19	-	TRBJ1-1	CASSIVDGLYPLNTEAFF	TGTGCCAGTAGTATAGTAGACGGACTATACCCATTGAACACTGAAGCTTTCTTT
once	TRBV29-1	TRBD1	TRBJ1-4	CSVVHETGRLFF	TGCAGCGTTGTACACGAGACAGGGAGACTGTTTTTT
-	TRBV27	-	TRBJ1-6	CASSNHYRDILSSYNSPLHF	TGTGCCAGCAGCAACCATTACCGGGACATTCTTAGCTCCTATAATTCACCCCTCCACTTT
few	TRBV20-1	-	TRBJ1-2	CSAQGSYGYTF	TGCAGTGCACAGGGTTCCTATGGCTACACCTTC
-	TRBV7-9	-	TRBJ1-2	CASSSGTGLSYGYTF	TGTGCCAGCAGCTCTGGAACAGGTTTGAGTTATGGCTACACCTTC
-	TRBV28	-	TRBJ2-7	CASSLLGRTLEQYF	TGTGCCAGCAGTTTATTAGGCCGGACTCTCGAGCAGTACTTC
-	TRBV28	-	TRBJ1-2	CASSFGSGYGYTF	TGTGCCAGCAGTTTCGGGAGCGGCTATGGCTACACCTTC
-	TRBV10-3	-	TRBJ1-5	CAISESLQDSNQPQHF	TGTGCCATCAGTGAGTCGTTGCAGGATAGCAATCAGCCCCAGCATTTT
-	TRBV5-8	-	TRBJ2-3	CASSSRRKTASSTDTQYF	TGTGCCAGCAGCTCAAGAAGAAAAACAGCCTCTAGCACAGATACGCAGTATTTT
-	TRBV28	TRBD1	TRBJ1-1	CASSLRGRDRMCWGDTEAFF	TGTGCCAGCAGTTTGAGGGGGCGGGACAGGATGTGTTGGGGAGACACTGAAGCTTTCTTT